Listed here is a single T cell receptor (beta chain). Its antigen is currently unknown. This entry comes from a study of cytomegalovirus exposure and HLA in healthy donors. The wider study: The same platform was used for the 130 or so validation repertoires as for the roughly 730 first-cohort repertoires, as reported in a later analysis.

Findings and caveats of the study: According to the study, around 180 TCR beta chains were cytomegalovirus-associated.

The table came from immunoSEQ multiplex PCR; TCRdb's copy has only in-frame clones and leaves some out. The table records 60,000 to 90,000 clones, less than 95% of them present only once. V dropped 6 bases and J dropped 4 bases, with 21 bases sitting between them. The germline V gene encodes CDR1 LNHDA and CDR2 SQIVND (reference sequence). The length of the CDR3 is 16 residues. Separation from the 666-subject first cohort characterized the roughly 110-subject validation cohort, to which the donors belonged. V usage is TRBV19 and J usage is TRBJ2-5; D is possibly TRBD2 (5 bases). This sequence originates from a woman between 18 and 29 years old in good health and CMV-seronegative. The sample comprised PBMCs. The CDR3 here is CASSSGPLLGGETQYF. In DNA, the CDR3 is TGTGCCAGTAGCTCCGGACCCTTACTAGGAGGAGAGACCCAGTACTTC.